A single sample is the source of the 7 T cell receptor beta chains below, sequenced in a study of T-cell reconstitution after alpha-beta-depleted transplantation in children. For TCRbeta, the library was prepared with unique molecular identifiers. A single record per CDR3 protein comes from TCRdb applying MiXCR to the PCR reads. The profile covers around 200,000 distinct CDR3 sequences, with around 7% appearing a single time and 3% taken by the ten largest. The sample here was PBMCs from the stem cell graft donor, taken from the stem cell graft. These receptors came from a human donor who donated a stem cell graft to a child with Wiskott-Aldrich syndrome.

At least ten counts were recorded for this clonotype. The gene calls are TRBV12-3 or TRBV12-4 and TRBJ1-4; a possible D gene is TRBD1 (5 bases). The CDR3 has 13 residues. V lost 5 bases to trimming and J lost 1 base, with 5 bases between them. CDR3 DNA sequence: TGTGCCAGCAGTAGGGGAACTAATGAAAAACTGTTTTTT. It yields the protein CASSRGTNEKLFF.

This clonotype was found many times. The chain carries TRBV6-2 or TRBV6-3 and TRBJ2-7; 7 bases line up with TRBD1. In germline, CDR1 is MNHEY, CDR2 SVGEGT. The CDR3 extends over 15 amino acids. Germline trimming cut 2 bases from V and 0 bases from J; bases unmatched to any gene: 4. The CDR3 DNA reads TGTGCCAGCAGTTACGCAGGGGGAAACTCCTACGAGCAGTACTTC. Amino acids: CASSYAGGNSYEQYF.

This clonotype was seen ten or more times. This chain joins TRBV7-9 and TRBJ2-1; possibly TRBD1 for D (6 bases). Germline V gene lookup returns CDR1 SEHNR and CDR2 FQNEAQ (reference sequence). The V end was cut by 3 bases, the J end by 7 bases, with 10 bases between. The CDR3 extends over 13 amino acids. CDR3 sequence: CASSFSQGNEQFF. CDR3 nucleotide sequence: TGTGCCAGCAGCTTTTCACAGGGAAATGAGCAGTTCTTC. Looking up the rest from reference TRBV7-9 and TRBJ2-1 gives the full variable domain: DTGVSQNPRHKITKRGQNVTFRCDPISEHNRLYWYRQTLGQGPEFLTYFQNEAQLEKSRLLSDRFSAERPKGSFSTLEIQRTEQGDSAMYLCASSFSQGNEQFFGPGTRLTVL.

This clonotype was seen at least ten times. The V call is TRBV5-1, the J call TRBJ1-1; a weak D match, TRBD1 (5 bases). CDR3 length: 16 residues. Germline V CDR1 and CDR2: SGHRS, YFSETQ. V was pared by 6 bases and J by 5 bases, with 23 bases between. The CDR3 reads CASTESSREDSTEAFF. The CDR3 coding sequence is TGCGCCAGCACCGAGAGCTCAAGAGAAGACAGTACTGAAGCTTTCTTT.

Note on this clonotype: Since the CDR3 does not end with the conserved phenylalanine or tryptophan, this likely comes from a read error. The CDR3 spells CASSSDTRYYEQYL. For the CDR3, the DNA is TGTGCCAGCAGCTCCGACACGCGATACTACGAGCAGTACTTA. This chain connects TRBV7-8 to TRBJ2-7, with no clear D. The CDR3 has 14 amino acids. With 4 bases removed from V and 3 bases from J, the gap between germline ends came to 13 bases. Germline values: CDR1 SGHVS, CDR2 FQNEAQ.

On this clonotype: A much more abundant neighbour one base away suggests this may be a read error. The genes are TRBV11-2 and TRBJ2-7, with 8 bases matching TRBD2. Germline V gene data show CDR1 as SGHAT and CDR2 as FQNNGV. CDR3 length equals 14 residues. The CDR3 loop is CTSSPGTRAYEQYF. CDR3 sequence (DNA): TGTACCAGCAGCCCCGGGACTAGGGCCTACGAGCAGTACTTC.

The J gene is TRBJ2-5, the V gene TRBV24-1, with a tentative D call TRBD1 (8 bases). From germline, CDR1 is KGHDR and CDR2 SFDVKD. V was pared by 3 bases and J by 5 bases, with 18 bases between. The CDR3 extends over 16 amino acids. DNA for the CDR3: TGTGCCACCAGTGATCGGACAGGGAGGGTCCGGGAGACCCAGTACTTC. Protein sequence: CATSDRTGRVRETQYF.